Described below is a single T cell receptor (beta chain) sequence and its context. Its antigen is unknown. This specimen includes other DNA sequences encoding the same CDR3. This entry is derived from a study of cytomegalovirus exposure and HLA in healthy donors. Whole-study results and caveats: Judged likely to be a sequencing artifact was a cluster of highly shared sequence variants.

The PCR contained 60 Vbeta and 13 Jbeta primers. The repertoire was sequenced with immunoSEQ multiplex PCR; TCRdb's copy has only in-frame clones and lacks some. Among about 260,000 clones listed, approximately 85% were seen once. Sequencing was done on a sample of PBMCs. The receptor's source is a woman in her forties in good health and CMV-seropositive.

DNA of the CDR3: TGTGCCAGCAGCATTCCCCCGGGGGACGGTGAAGCTTTCTTT. Protein product: CASSIPPGDGEAFF. The rearrangement links TRBV9 to TRBJ1-1, with D maybe TRBD1 (5 bases). The V gene's germline CDR1 is SGDLS and CDR2 YYNGEE. V was pared by 4 bases and J by 7 bases, with 17 bases between. The CDR3 contains 14 residues. The full variable domain, in which reference TRBV9 and TRBJ1-1 provide the parts outside the CDR3, is DSGVTQTPKHLITATGQRVTLRCSPRSGDLSVYWYQQSLDQGLQFLIQYYNGEERAKGNILERFSAQQFPDLHSELNLSSLELGDSALYFCASSIPPGDGEAFFGQGTRLTVV.